This T cell receptor (beta chain) was sequenced during a study of somatic mutations in cytotoxic T cells in rheumatoid arthritis. Assay used: immunoSEQ multiplex PCR; TCRdb lists only in-frame clones, some missing. Among more than 35,000 clones listed, roughly four fifths were seen once. Germline CDR1 MNHEY, CDR2 SMNVEV (reference sequence). With 5 bases removed from V and 2 bases from J, the gap between germline ends came to 12 bases. The CDR3 loop spans 15 amino acids. Purity of the CD4+ and CD8+ cells, isolated by positive magnetic bead selection, was checked by flow cytometry. This chain links TRBV27 with TRBJ2-2; D may be TRBD2 (6 bases). The origin of this receptor is a middle-aged man in good health. The sample taken for sequencing was CD8+ T cells sorted from blood. The CDR3 loop is CASSTSAGNTGELFF. CDR3 DNA sequence: TGTGCCAGCAGTACCTCAGCGGGTAACACCGGGGAGCTGTTTTTT.